The next 23 T cell receptor beta chains were all read from a single sample in a study of CD8+ T cells in alopecia areata. Described treatment: oral pan-JAK inhibitor, 5-10 mg twice daily. cDNA prepared by RNA extraction and subsequent reverse transcription served as the template for sequencing. Here immunoSEQ multiplex PCR was the method, and the copy in TCRdb shows in-frame clones only, minus some. The sample records 150,000 to 200,000 clones, approximately 60% being singletons. This specimen was CD4+ T cells sorted from blood, taken at week 24, from a patient treated with tofacitinib. These receptors originate from a human donor with alopecia areata.

This clone was recorded once. The rearrangement joins TRBV29-1 to TRBJ2-5; 11 nucleotides agree with TRBD1. The CDR3 loop spans 15 amino acids. V was clipped by 6 bases and J by 2 bases; unmatched bases: 8. Germline V gives CDR1 SQVTM, CDR2 ANQGSEA. The CDR3 nucleotides are TGCAGCGTATGGAGAGGGGACAGGGGGCAAGAGACCCAGTACTTC. It codes for CSVWRGDRGQETQYF.

V gene TRBV2 combines with J gene TRBJ1-2, with TRBD1 as a possible D gene (5 bases). Trimming shortened V by 2 bases and J by 8 bases, and 6 bases separated the two germline ends. The CDR3 sequence is 11 residues long. Looked up from germline, CDR1 is SNHLY and CDR2 is FYNNEI. CDR3 sequence reads: CASSERGGYTF. CDR3 sequence (DNA): TGTGCCAGCAGTGAAAGGGGAGGCTACACCTTC. The full variable domain, completed using reference TRBV2 and TRBJ1-2, is EPEVTQTPSHQVTQMGQEVILRCVPISNHLYFYWYRQILGQKVEFLVSFYNNEISEKSEIFDDQFSVERPDGSNFTLKIRSTKLEDSAMYFCASSERGGYTFGSGTRLTVV.

The chain carries TRBV29-1 and TRBJ1-2; TRBD1 aligns across 9 bases. CDR3 size: 12 residues. Trimming at V came to 5 bases and at J to 4 bases, leaving 2 bases not matched to a gene. Germline V gene sequence: CDR1 SQVTM, CDR2 ANQGSEA. For the CDR3, the DNA is TGCAGCGTTCGGGACAGGGTCTATGGCTACACCTTC. Amino acid sequence: CSVRDRVYGYTF.

This rearrangement joins TRBV29-1 to TRBJ2-7; 7 nucleotides agree with TRBD1. Germline V gene sequence: CDR1 SQVTM, CDR2 ANQGSEA. Losses at the gene ends were 3 bases for V and 2 bases for J; bases not matched to a gene: 7. The CDR3 sequence is 14 residues long. The CDR3 region has the DNA TGCAGCGTTGATACCGGGACAGCCACCTACGAGCAGTACTTC. Its protein product is CSVDTGTATYEQYF.

The V and J genes are TRBV29-1 and TRBJ2-7, with unresolved D. The V gene's germline CDR1 is SQVTM and CDR2 ANQGSEA. This CDR3 region has 12 residues. The CDR3 reads CPGGVISYEQYF. The CDR3 DNA follows: TGCCCAGGTGGGGTAATCTCCTACGAGCAGTACTTC.

The CDR3: CASSSFVGQGLYEQYF. The CDR3 coding sequence is TGTGCCAGCAGCTCCTTCGTGGGACAGGGTCTCTACGAGCAGTACTTC. This sequence joins TRBV7-9 and TRBJ2-7; 9 bases map to TRBD1. J was trimmed by 3 bases and V by 4 bases; bases with no gene match: 10. The CDR3 loop spans 16 amino acids. Germline V CDR1 and CDR2: SEHNR, FQNEAQ (reference sequence).

This sequence joins TRBV29-1 and TRBJ1-1; D not resolved. Germline CDR1 SQVTM, CDR2 ANQGSEA. Trimming removed 5 bases at V and 4 bases at J, with 11 bases between. The length of the CDR3 is 12 residues. As DNA, the CDR3 is TGCAGCGTTCGTACGTCGGGCACTGAAGCTTTCTTT. This sequence encodes CSVRTSGTEAFF.

The sample holds one count of this clone. The chain uses TRBV30 and TRBJ1-5; possible D gene TRBD1, 5 bases. The CDR3 runs 13 residues. Germline-derived CDR1 and CDR2 are GTSNPN and SVGIG (reference sequence). V lost 3 bases and J lost 2, with 8 bases in between. CDR3 DNA: TGTGCCTGGAGCTTGGGGGGCAATCAGCCCCAGCATTTT. Amino acid sequence: CAWSLGGNQPQHF.

The genes are TRBV29-1 and TRBJ2-3, with D unclear. Between the trimmed V and J ends, which lost 7 bases and 2 bases, there was a span of 13 bases. Germline lookup yields CDR1 SQVTM and CDR2 ANQGSEA. The CDR3 runs to 13 residues. Here the CDR3 DNA reads TGCAGCGGACGCCGGGTAAACACAGATACGCAGTATTTT. This encodes CSGRRVNTDTQYF.

This clone turned up a few times. The V and J genes are TRBV27 and TRBJ2-2; D ambiguous. The V gene lost 2 bases and the J gene lost 7 bases, with 17 bases spanning the gap. The CDR3 totals 16 residues. Germline V gene lookup returns CDR1 MNHEY and CDR2 SMNVEV (reference sequence). CDR3 sequence (DNA): TGTGCCAGCAGTTTAGGGTCGGCTTTTAGGGTCGGGGAGCTGTTTTTT. It yields the protein CASSLGSAFRVGELFF.

J is TRBJ1-1 and V is TRBV5-1; TRBD1 might be the D (6 bases). CDR3 length: 14 residues. Germline assignment: CDR1 SGHRS and CDR2 YFSETQ. V lost 3 bases and J 4 bases, leaving 13 bases between the germline ends. CDR3 nucleotide sequence: TGCGCCAGCAGCTGGGGGCGGGGTGGCACTGAAGCTTTCTTT. It encodes CASSWGRGGTEAFF. Using reference TRBV5-1 and TRBJ1-1 for the parts outside the CDR3, the full variable domain is KAGVTQTPRYLIKTRGQQVTLSCSPISGHRSVSWYQQTPGQGLQFLFEYFSETQRNKGNFPGRFSGRQFSNSRSEMNVSTLELGDSALYLCASSWGRGGTEAFFGQGTRLTVV.

This clone was counted between two and nine times. The gene calls are TRBV30 and TRBJ2-2; the match to TRBD2 covers 7 bases. Unmatched junction bases numbered 7, after V lost 8 bases and J lost 1 base. Germline V CDR1 and CDR2: GTSNPN, SVGIG (reference sequence). There are 14 residues in the CDR3. This CDR3 reads CAESGAENTGELFF. In DNA form, the CDR3 reads TGTGCCGAAAGCGGGGCTGAGAACACCGGGGAGCTGTTTTTT.

The chain has TRBV25-1 and TRBJ2-3; perhaps TRBD1 as D (5 bases). Germline loops: CDR1 MGHDK, CDR2 SYGVNS. The CDR3 loop spans 17 amino acids. Trimming stripped 6 bases from V and 0 bases from J, with 19 bases between. The CDR3 DNA sequence: TGTGCCAGCAGAAGTACAGGTTGGACCTCTAGCACAGATACGCAGTATTTT. It encodes CASRSTGWTSSTDTQYF.

The chain recombines TRBV5-1 with TRBJ2-7, with D perhaps being TRBD1 or TRBD2 (5 bases each). The length of the CDR3 is 14 residues. Trimming took 3 bases from V and 3 from J, leaving 13 bases between them. The germline V gene encodes CDR1 SGHRS and CDR2 YFSETQ. CDR3 nucleotide sequence: TGCGCCAGCAGCTCCCGGGGCGCAATCTACGAGCAGTACTTC. Translated, it gives CASSSRGAIYEQYF.

The rearrangement uses TRBV23-1 and TRBJ1-1, with 7 bases lining up with TRBD1. TRBV23-1 is marked as an open reading frame, function uncertain. There are 15 residues in the CDR3. The V and J ends lost 2 bases and 8 bases, in that order; junction bases with no gene match: 11. The CDR3 DNA reads TGCGCCAGCAGTCAAAAGCAAGGGGGCCGTTTCGAAGCTTTCTTT. Translated: CASSQKQGGRFEAFF.

The chain is built from TRBV7-9 and TRBJ1-4; the match to TRBD1 covers 10 bases. The CDR3 has 14 amino acids. Germline lookup yields CDR1 SEHNR and CDR2 FQNEAQ (reference sequence). Trimming took 5 bases from V and 5 from J; bases not matched to a gene: 2. The chain's CDR3 is CASSPGQGNEKLFF. The CDR3 DNA reads as TGTGCCAGCAGCCCGGGACAGGGGAATGAAAAACTGTTTTTT.

The gene calls are TRBV9 and TRBJ2-2; D is uncertain. V lost 2 bases and J lost 5, with 10 bases in between. Germline CDR1 reads SGDLS; CDR2 reads YYNGEE. The CDR3 spans 14 residues. Here the CDR3 DNA reads TGTGCCAGCAGCGTCTCCTCTGGGACCGGGGAGCTGTTTTTT. This codes for CASSVSSGTGELFF.

Only a few counts were recorded for this clone. V usage is TRBV7-3 and J usage is TRBJ2-2, with TRBD1 matching 7 bases. The CDR3 contains 17 residues. Unmatched junction bases numbered 12, after V lost 1 base and J lost 7 bases. Germline V gene sequence: CDR1 SGHTA, CDR2 FQGTGA. The CDR3 here is CASSLSKEGAIHGELFF. CDR3 sequence (DNA): TGTGCCAGCAGCTTAAGTAAAGAGGGGGCGATTCACGGGGAGCTGTTTTTT.

V is TRBV5-1 and J is TRBJ2-3, with 7 bases identical to TRBD2. The CDR3 is made up of 15 amino acids. Germline loops: CDR1 SGHRS, CDR2 YFSETQ. Trimming cost V 1 base and J 2 bases; bases outside gene matches: 4. The CDR3 DNA reads as TGCGCCAGCAGCTTGTGGGGAGGGTCCACAGATACGCAGTATTTT. Its translation: CASSLWGGSTDTQYF.

This clone was detected a few times. The chain carries TRBV29-1 and TRBJ2-3, with D tentatively TRBD2 (5 bases). The CDR3 has 14 residues. V dropped 7 bases and J dropped 3 bases, with 17 bases sitting between them. Looked up from germline, CDR1 is SQVTM and CDR2 is ANQGSEA. The CDR3 here is CSAAGIPRTDTQYF. The CDR3 DNA is TGCAGCGCGGCCGGGATCCCGAGGACAGATACGCAGTATTTT.

The rearrangement joins TRBV29-1 to TRBJ1-1; no reliable D call. V lost 2 bases, J lost 8 bases, and 12 bases lay in between. The CDR3 consists of 12 residues. Germline values: CDR1 SQVTM, CDR2 ANQGSEA. CDR3 sequence: CSVEQQKREAFF. The CDR3 nucleotides are TGCAGCGTTGAACAACAGAAGAGGGAAGCTTTCTTT.

This chain uses TRBV5-1 with TRBJ2-2, with D maybe TRBD2 (6 bases). Germline V gives CDR1 SGHRS, CDR2 YFSETQ. Trimming took off 9 bases at V and 0 bases at J, with 15 bases between the two ends. CDR3 length equals 15 residues. The CDR3 region is CATKPGLPNTGELFF. In DNA form, the CDR3 reads TGCGCCACCAAACCGGGACTGCCGAACACCGGGGAGCTGTTTTTT.

The rearrangement uses TRBV5-6 and TRBJ1-1, with no clear D. CDR3 length: 13 residues. Per the germline V gene, CDR1 is SGHDT and CDR2 is YYEEEE. The V end was cut by 4 bases, the J end by 0 bases, with 7 bases between. The CDR3 DNA reads as TGTGCCAGCAGCGCGACCATGAACACTGAAGCTTTCTTT. Amino acid sequence: CASSATMNTEAFF.